This T cell receptor beta chain was recorded in a study of cytomegalovirus exposure and HLA in healthy donors. Whole-study results and caveats: TCR clusters originating in the first cohort tended to co-occur in the roughly 130 validation repertoires, according to a later analysis.

A remark on this clone: Its antigen is as yet unknown.

The junction had 5 bases not matched to a gene; V was cut back by 5 bases and J by 3 bases. This CDR3 contains 15 residues. From germline, CDR1 is LNHDA and CDR2 SQIVND (reference sequence). Clones were read by immunoSEQ multiplex PCR, and TCRdb kept only the in-frame ones, dropping some. The repertoire includes about 110,000 clones, around nine tenths of them detected once, and 1.9% sits in the top ten. It was the 120-subject validation cohort, separate from the 666-subject first cohort, to which the donors belonged. The sample consisted of PBMCs. V usage is TRBV19 and J usage is TRBJ2-2; TRBD1 agrees at 8 bases. The sequence was obtained from a woman under 30 in good health and CMV-seronegative. This CDR3 is CASSSRQGYTGELFF. DNA for the CDR3: TGTGCCAGTAGTTCACGACAGGGGTACACCGGGGAGCTGTTTTTT.